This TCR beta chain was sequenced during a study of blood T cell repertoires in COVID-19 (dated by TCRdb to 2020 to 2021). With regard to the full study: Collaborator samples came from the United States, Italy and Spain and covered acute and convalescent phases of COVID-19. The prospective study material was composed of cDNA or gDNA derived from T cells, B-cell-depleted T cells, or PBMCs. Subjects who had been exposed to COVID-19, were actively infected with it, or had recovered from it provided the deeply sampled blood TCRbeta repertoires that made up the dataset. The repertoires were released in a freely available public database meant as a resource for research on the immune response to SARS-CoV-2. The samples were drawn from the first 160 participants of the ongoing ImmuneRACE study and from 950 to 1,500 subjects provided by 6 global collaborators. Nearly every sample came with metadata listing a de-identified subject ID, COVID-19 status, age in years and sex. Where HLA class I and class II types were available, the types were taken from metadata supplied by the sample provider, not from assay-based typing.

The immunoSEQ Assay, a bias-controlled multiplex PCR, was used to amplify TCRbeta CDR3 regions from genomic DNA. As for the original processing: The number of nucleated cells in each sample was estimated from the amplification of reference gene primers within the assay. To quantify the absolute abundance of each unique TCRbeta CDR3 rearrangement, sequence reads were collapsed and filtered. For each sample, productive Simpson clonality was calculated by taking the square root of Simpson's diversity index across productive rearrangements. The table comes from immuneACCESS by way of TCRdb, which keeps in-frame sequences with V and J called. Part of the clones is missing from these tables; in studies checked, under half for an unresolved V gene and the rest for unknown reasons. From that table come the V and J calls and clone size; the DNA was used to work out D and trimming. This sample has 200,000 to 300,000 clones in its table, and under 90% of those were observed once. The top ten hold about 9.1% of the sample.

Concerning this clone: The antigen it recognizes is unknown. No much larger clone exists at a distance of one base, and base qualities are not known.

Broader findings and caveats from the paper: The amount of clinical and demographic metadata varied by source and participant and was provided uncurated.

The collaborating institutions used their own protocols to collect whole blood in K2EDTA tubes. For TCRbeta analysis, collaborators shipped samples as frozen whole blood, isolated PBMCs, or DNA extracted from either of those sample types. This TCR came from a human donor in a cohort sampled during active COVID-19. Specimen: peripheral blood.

The CDR3: CASSLERVKQFF. The DNA sequence is given as TGTGCCAGCAGCTTAGAGCGGGTGAAGCAGTTCTTC. The receptor chain draws on TRBV5-4 and TRBJ2-1; tentative D gene TRBD2, with 6 bases matching. V lost 2 bases and J lost 11 bases; the stretch between them is 11 bases long. From a lookup of the germline V gene (reference sequence), CDR1 and CDR2 are SGHNT and YYREEE. From the cysteine up to the phenylalanine, the CDR3 has a length of 12 residues. The read is trimmed to its CDR3 DNA, 36 bases read in frame from base 1.